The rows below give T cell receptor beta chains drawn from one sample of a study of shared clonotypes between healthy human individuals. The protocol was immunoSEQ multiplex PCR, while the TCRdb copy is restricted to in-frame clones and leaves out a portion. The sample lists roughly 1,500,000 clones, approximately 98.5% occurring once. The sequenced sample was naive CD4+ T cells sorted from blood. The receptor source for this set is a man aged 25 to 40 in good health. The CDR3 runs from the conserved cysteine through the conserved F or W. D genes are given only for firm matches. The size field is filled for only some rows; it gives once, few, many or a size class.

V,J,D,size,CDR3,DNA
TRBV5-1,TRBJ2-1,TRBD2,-,CASSPDPGRPDEQFF,TGCGCCAGCAGTCCGGACCCCGGGAGGCCCGATGAGCAGTTCTTC
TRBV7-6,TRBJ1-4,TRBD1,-,CASSLVVFGGQGNEKLFF,TGTGCCAGCAGCTTAGTTGTCTTCGGAGGACAGGGAAACGAAAAACTGTTTTTT
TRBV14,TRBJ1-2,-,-,CASSQVGGQSPRGYTF,TGTGCCAGCAGCCAAGTGGGGGGCCAATCCCCGCGCGGCTACACCTTC
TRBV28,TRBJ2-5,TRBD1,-,CASSLSGTGRRETQYF,TGTGCCAGCAGTTTATCTGGGACAGGGAGACGAGAGACCCAGTACTTC
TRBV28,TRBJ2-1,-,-,CASSLLGVSTDEQFF,TGTGCCAGCAGTTTATTGGGGGTTTCTACGGATGAGCAGTTCTTC
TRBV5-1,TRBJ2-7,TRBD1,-,CASSFTGTGAYEQYF,TGCGCCAGCAGCTTTACTGGGACAGGGGCCTACGAGCAGTACTTC
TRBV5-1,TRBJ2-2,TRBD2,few,CASSSRGAGAITGELFF,TGCGCCAGCAGCTCCAGGGGAGCGGGGGCAATCACCGGGGAGCTGTTTTTT
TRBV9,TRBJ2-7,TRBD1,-,CASSAGTGLSSYEQYF,TGTGCCAGCAGCGCTGGGACAGGGCTAAGCTCCTACGAGCAGTACTTC
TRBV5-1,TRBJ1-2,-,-,CASSFRENYGYTF,TGCGCCAGCAGCTTTAGAGAAAACTATGGCTACACCTTC
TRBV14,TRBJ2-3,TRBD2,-,CASSQVGGGYTDTQYF,TGTGCCAGCAGCCAAGTCGGCGGGGGTTACACAGATACGCAGTATTTT
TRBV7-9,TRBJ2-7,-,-,CASSLSGRRYYEQYF,TGTGCCAGCAGCTTAAGTGGCAGGAGATACTACGAGCAGTACTTC
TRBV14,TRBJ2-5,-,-,CASSQVRARQETQYF,TGTGCCAGCAGCCAAGTAAGAGCCCGTCAAGAGACCCAGTACTTC
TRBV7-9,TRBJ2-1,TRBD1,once,CASSPRTGFYNEQFF,TGTGCCAGCAGCCCCCGGACAGGGTTCTACAATGAGCAGTTCTTC
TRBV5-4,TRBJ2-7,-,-,CASGSGRQTPYEQYF,TGTGCCAGCGGCTCCGGGAGACAGACTCCATACGAGCAGTACTTC
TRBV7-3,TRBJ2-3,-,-,CASSLGADRSTDTQYF,TGTGCCAGCAGCTTAGGGGCAGACAGAAGCACAGATACGCAGTATTTT
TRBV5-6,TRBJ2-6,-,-,CASSLVLSGANVLTF,TGTGCCAGCAGCTTGGTACTCTCTGGGGCCAACGTCCTGACTTTC
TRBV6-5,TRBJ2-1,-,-,CASSSTHEQFF,TGTGCCAGCAGTTCCACCCATGAGCAGTTCTTC
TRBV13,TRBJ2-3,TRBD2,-,CASSRSGMSTDTQYF,TGTGCCAGCAGCCGTAGCGGGATGAGCACAGATACGCAGTATTTT
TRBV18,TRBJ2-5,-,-,CASSTIVAADRGETQYF,TGTGCCAGCTCAACCATCGTAGCGGCGGATAGGGGGGAGACCCAGTACTTC
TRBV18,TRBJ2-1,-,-,CASSQSGSSYNEQFF,TGTGCCAGCTCTCAGAGCGGTAGCTCCTACAATGAGCAGTTCTTC
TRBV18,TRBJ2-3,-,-,CASSPPSTDTQYF,TGTGCCAGCTCACCCCCGTCCACAGATACGCAGTATTTT
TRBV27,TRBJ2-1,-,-,CASSRGDGTYNEQFF,TGTGCCAGCAGCAGAGGTGATGGGACATACAATGAGCAGTTCTTC
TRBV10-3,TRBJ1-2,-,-,CAISESLLAESFEEYGYTF,TGTGCCATCAGTGAGTCGCTTTTGGCAGAATCTTTTGAGGAGTATGGCTACACCTTC
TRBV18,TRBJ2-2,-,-,CASSPPTSPNVGELFF,TGTGCCAGCTCACCCCCGACATCGCCGAACGTCGGGGAGCTGTTTTTT
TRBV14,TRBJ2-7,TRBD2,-,CASSQDHGGRASVPYEQYF,TGTGCCAGCAGCCAAGATCACGGCGGGAGGGCCTCAGTCCCCTACGAGCAGTACTTC
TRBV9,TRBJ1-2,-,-,CASSVGRAVGNGYTF,TGTGCCAGCAGCGTAGGGAGGGCCGTGGGGAATGGCTACACCTTC
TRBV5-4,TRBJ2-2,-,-,CASSPWRATNTGELFF,TGTGCCAGCAGCCCATGGCGAGCCACGAACACCGGGGAGCTGTTTTTT
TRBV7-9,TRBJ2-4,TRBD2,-,CASSTPTSGIAKNIQYF,TGTGCCAGCAGCACACCCACTAGCGGGATAGCCAAAAACATTCAGTACTTC
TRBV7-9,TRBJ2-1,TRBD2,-,CASSLWVLAGLIRMNEQFF,TGTGCCAGCAGCTTATGGGTACTAGCGGGACTAATAAGAATGAATGAGCAGTTCTTC
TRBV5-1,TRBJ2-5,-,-,CASSLKGPGRSDQYF,TGCGCCAGCAGCCTGAAGGGGCCAGGGCGTTCGGACCAGTACTTC
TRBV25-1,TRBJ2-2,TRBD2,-,CASSLPAGGIGELFF,TGTGCCAGCAGTCTGCCAGCGGGAGGGATCGGGGAGCTGTTTTTT
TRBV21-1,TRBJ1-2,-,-,CASSKCPPTESYGYTF,TGTGCCAGCAGCAAATGCCCCCCGACAGAGAGCTATGGCTACACCTTC
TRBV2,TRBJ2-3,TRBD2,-,CASRRLASTDTQYF,TGTGCCAGCAGACGACTAGCTAGCACAGATACGCAGTATTTT
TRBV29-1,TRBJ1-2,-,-,CSVEPEGYEGYTF,TGCAGCGTTGAACCTGAGGGGTATGAAGGCTACACCTTC
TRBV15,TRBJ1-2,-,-,CATSRQGDYGYTF,TGTGCCACCAGCAGACAGGGAGACTATGGCTACACCTTC
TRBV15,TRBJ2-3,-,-,CATSRAAGRTDTQYF,TGTGCCACCAGCAGAGCAGCAGGGCGCACAGATACGCAGTATTTT
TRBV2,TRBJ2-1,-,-,CASSLGGFLGDNEQFF,TGTGCCAGCAGTTTGGGGGGATTCTTGGGAGACAATGAGCAGTTCTTC
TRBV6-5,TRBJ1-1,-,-,CASSYFHLGGVAEAFF,TGTGCCAGCAGTTACTTCCACCTGGGAGGGGTCGCTGAAGCTTTCTTT
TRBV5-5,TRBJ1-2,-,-,CASSASGRGGYGYTF,TGTGCCAGCAGCGCCTCGGGGAGGGGAGGATATGGCTACACCTTC
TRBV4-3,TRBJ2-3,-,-,CASSRQHTDTQYF,TGCGCCAGCAGCCGGCAGCACACAGATACGCAGTATTTT
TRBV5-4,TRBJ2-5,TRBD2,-,CASSLGETSGNQETQYF,TGTGCCAGCAGCTTGGGGGAGACTAGCGGGAACCAAGAGACCCAGTACTTC
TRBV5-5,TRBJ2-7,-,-,CASSFLTYEQYF,TGTGCCAGCAGCTTCTTAACCTACGAGCAGTACTTC
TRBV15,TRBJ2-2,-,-,CATKIGQWEGELFF,TGTGCCACCAAAATTGGACAGTGGGAAGGGGAGCTGTTTTTT
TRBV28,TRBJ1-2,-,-,CATRRGANYGYTF,TGTGCCACCCGGCGGGGGGCTAACTATGGCTACACCTTC
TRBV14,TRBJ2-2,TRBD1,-,CASSLTGTGPGAGELFF,TGTGCCAGCAGCCTTACCGGGACAGGACCGGGGGCCGGGGAGCTGTTTTTT
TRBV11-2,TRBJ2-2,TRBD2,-,CASSPGTRPGELFF,TGTGCCAGCAGCCCCGGGACTAGACCCGGGGAGCTGTTTTTT
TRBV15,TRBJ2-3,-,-,CATSRQRYSTDTQYF,TGTGCCACCAGCAGACAGAGATATAGCACAGATACGCAGTATTTT
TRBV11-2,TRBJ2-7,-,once,CASRFPGRGTNEQYF,TGTGCCAGCAGGTTTCCGGGGAGGGGGACGAATGAGCAGTACTTC
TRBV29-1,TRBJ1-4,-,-,CSVGGGTNEKLFF,TGCAGCGTTGGGGGTGGGACTAATGAAAAACTGTTTTTT
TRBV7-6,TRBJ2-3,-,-,CASRDNTDTQYF,TGTGCCAGCAGGGACAACACAGATACGCAGTATTTT
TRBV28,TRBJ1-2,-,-,CASGKGRARSYGYTF,TGTGCCAGCGGAAAGGGGAGGGCGCGGAGCTATGGCTACACCTTC
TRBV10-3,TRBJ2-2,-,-,CAIQKTADTGELFF,TGTGCCATTCAAAAAACTGCGGATACCGGGGAGCTGTTTTTT